One sample yielded the 5 T cell receptor beta chains listed below, sequenced in a study of Ad26.COV2.S vaccination and SARS-CoV-2 variants. The repertoire was sequenced with immunoSEQ multiplex PCR; TCRdb's copy has only in-frame clones and lacks some. The sample has over 85,000 clones, roughly 85% seen once. The specimen comprised peripheral blood, sampled after recovery from COVID-19. The origin of the receptors is a human donor who had recovered from COVID-19.

CDR3 sequence (DNA): TGTGCCAGCAGCCCGTCGGGACAACTGAACACTGAAGCTTTCTTT. Its protein product is CASSPSGQLNTEAFF. V gene TRBV7-2 combines with J gene TRBJ1-1; D possibly corresponds to TRBD1 (6 bases). V lost 5 bases, J lost 0 bases, and 13 bases lay in between. The CDR3 has 15 residues. The germline V gene encodes CDR1 SGHTA and CDR2 FQGNSA.

The V call is TRBV21-1, the J call TRBJ2-5. TRBV21-1 is flagged as a pseudogene. This CDR3 contains 13 residues. The DNA of the CDR3 is TGTGCCGCAACAAGCCCGCTGGGGGAGACCCAGTACTTC. Protein product: CAATSPLGETQYF.

The chain couples TRBV3-1 (or the pseudogene TRBV3-2) to TRBJ1-3; weak D call: TRBD1 (6 bases). Germline loops: CDR1 LGHDT, CDR2 YNNKEL (reference sequence). The CDR3 is 15 residues long. Trimming took 1 base from V and 7 from J, leaving 14 bases between them. The CDR3 DNA is TGTGCCAGCAGCCAAGGGGTCAGGGGAACGAACACCATATATTTT. This codes for CASSQGVRGTNTIYF.

This chain connects TRBV6-1 to TRBJ2-7; D is unresolved. The ends were cut back, 1 base at V and 3 bases at J, with 4 bases in the middle. The CDR3 spans 12 residues. Germline V gives CDR1 MNHNS, CDR2 SASEGT. The CDR3 DNA is TGTGCCAGCAGTGAAGACGGCTACGAGCAGTACTTC. Its translation is CASSEDGYEQYF.

This clone was observed a handful of times. The chain combines TRBV5-4 with TRBJ2-2, with D perhaps TRBD2 (6 bases). Germline loops: CDR1 SGHNT, CDR2 YYREEE (reference sequence). The CDR3 runs to 15 residues. Trimming cost V 4 bases and J 1 base, with 11 bases left between them. The CDR3 sequence: CASSLGAGNTGELFF. The CDR3 DNA follows: TGTGCCAGCAGCCTTGGAGCGGGGAACACCGGGGAGCTGTTTTTT.